This TCR beta chain appears in the sequencing data of a study of T cell changes during pregnancy in multiple sclerosis. Germline V gene lookup returns CDR1 LNHNV and CDR2 YYDKDF (reference sequence). Trimming took 3 bases from V and 4 from J; bases not matched to a gene: 7. The CDR3 covers 15 residues. Some clones are missing from TCRdb's copy, which holds only in-frame ones; the method was immunoSEQ multiplex PCR. This table holds roughly 76,000 clones, around 90% found once. This sample comprised CD4+ T cells from peripheral blood mononuclear cells, obtained in the second trimester of pregnancy. The chain links TRBV15 to TRBJ2-7; 9 bases line up with TRBD1. The TCR comes from a female donor with multiple sclerosis, enrolled in a pregnancy study. CDR3 sequence reads: CATSRGTGKGYEQYF. The CDR3 DNA sequence: TGTGCCACCAGCAGGGGGACAGGGAAGGGTTACGAGCAGTACTTC.